Following are 21 T cell receptor beta chains from one sample sequenced in a study of cytotoxic CD8 clonotypes in ibrutinib-treated CLL. Data came from immunoSEQ multiplex PCR; TCRdb stores just in-frame clones and leaves some out. The sample gives some 200,000 clones, over 65% of which show up once; 5.9% is in the top ten. The sample consisted of PBMCs, taken after 12 months of ibrutinib treatment. These receptors all come from a human donor with chronic lymphocytic leukemia.

The chain links TRBV27 to TRBJ2-1; the match to TRBD2 covers 8 bases. There are 15 residues in the CDR3. Germline lookup yields CDR1 MNHEY and CDR2 SMNVEV (reference sequence). The J segment lost 2 bases and the V segment lost 5 bases, leaving 5 bases of the junction unmatched. CDR3 in amino acids: CASSPTSGTYNEQFF. The CDR3 bases are TGTGCCAGCAGTCCCACTAGCGGTACCTACAATGAGCAGTTCTTC.

V gene TRBV19 combines with J gene TRBJ1-2; TRBD1 agrees at 9 bases. J lost 4 bases, V lost 7 bases, and 7 bases had no gene match. The CDR3 has 14 amino acids. Germline values: CDR1 LNHDA, CDR2 SQIVND (reference sequence). In DNA form, the CDR3 reads TGTGCCAGTACCGCGACAGGGGGTAGCTATGGCTACACCTTC. Translating it yields CASTATGGSYGYTF. The whole variable domain, filled in from reference TRBV19 and TRBJ1-2, reads DGGITQSPKYLFRKEGQNVTLSCEQNLNHDAMYWYRQDPGQGLRLIYYSQIVNDFQKGDIAEGYSVSREKKESFPLTVTSAQKNPTAFYLCASTATGGSYGYTFGSGTRLTVV.

The V call is TRBV25-1, the J call TRBJ1-4; TRBD1 agrees at 8 bases. V dropped 1 base and J dropped 2; count of bases not matched to a gene: 3. The CDR3 loop spans 16 amino acids. CDR1 is MGHDK, CDR2 SYGVNS, per germline. Here the CDR3 reads CASSESRGRTNEKLFF. The CDR3 region has the DNA TGTGCCAGCAGTGAATCCAGGGGGCGTACTAATGAAAAACTGTTTTTT.

Only a few counts were recorded for this clone. The genes are TRBV27 and TRBJ2-1; 14 nucleotides match TRBD2. The length of the CDR3 is 17 residues. Germline V lookup: CDR1 MNHEY, CDR2 SMNVEV (reference sequence). With 5 bases clipped from V and 9 bases from J, the junction kept 12 bases outside the gene matches. The CDR3 coding sequence is TGTGCCAGCAGTCACCCGACTAGCGGGAGGGCCGGGGGTGAGCAGTTCTTC. Translated, it gives CASSHPTSGRAGGEQFF.

The V call is TRBV9, the J call TRBJ2-5, with TRBD2 matching over 11 bases. Germline V gene sequence: CDR1 SGDLS, CDR2 YYNGEE. V was clipped by 4 bases and J by 2 bases; unmatched bases: 7. The CDR3 covers 16 residues. CDR3 sequence: CASSPGTSGVQETQYF. In DNA form, the CDR3 reads TGTGCCAGCAGCCCAGGGACTAGCGGAGTTCAAGAGACCCAGTACTTC.

This chain joins TRBV30 and TRBJ1-2; tentatively, D is TRBD1 (5 bases). Germline CDR1 and CDR2: GTSNPN and SVGIG (reference sequence). Trimming removed 2 bases from V and 0 bases from J, with 10 bases in between. CDR3 length: 14 residues. CDR3 DNA: TGTGCCTGGAGTCCGCCGGGACCTAACTATGGCTACACCTTC. Protein: CAWSPPGPNYGYTF.

This clone came up a few times. V gene TRBV28 combines with J gene TRBJ1-2; the D gene is possibly TRBD1 (5 bases). The germline V and J ends were trimmed by 4 bases and 5 bases, with 14 bases remaining between them. This CDR3 has 14 residues. CDR1 is MDHEN, CDR2 SYDVKM, per germline. CDR3 sequence: CASSWARRGYGYTF. The CDR3 nucleotides read TGTGCCAGCAGTTGGGCCCGTCGGGGGTATGGCTACACCTTC.

The chain couples TRBV6-1 to TRBJ2-7, with D possibly TRBD1 on 6 matching bases. CDR1 and CDR2 from the germline V gene are MNHNS and SASEGT. This CDR3 has 13 amino acids. The V and J ends lost 2 bases and 2 bases respectively, with 7 bases between them. The CDR3 DNA is TGTGCCAGCAGTGAAAAGGGGGCCTACGAGCAGTACTTC. Protein sequence: CASSEKGAYEQYF.

J is TRBJ2-3 and V is TRBV7-9, with D perhaps TRBD1 (6 bases). Trimming shortened V by 4 bases and J by 6 bases, and 17 bases separated the two germline ends. Germline V gives CDR1 SEHNR, CDR2 FQNEAQ (reference sequence). The CDR3 has 15 residues. The CDR3 nucleotides read TGTGCCAGCAGCTCAGGGGTGGGGGCAGGCGATACGCAGTATTTT. It codes for CASSSGVGAGDTQYF.

V is TRBV4-1 and J is TRBJ2-6; D may correspond to TRBD1 or TRBD2 (5 bases each). CDR3 length equals 18 residues. The V end was cut by 4 bases, the J end by 0 bases, with 16 bases between. Germline CDR1 MGHRA, CDR2 YSYEKL. The CDR3 sequence: CASSPDRGVSSGANVLTF. CDR3 coding DNA: TGCGCCAGCAGCCCCGACCGGGGCGTTAGCTCTGGGGCCAACGTCCTGACTTTC.

The chain combines TRBV29-1 with TRBJ2-7; perhaps D is TRBD1 or TRBD2 (5 bases each). Trimming left V 4 bases short and J 1 base short, with 14 bases between. Germline V gene data show CDR1 as SQVTM and CDR2 as ANQGSEA. The CDR3 extends over 14 amino acids. CDR3 sequence reads: CSVVRDPRSYEQYF. CDR3 coding DNA: TGCAGCGTTGTGAGGGACCCACGTTCCTACGAGCAGTACTTC.

The chain has TRBV19 and TRBJ2-7, with TRBD2 matching over 11 bases. Germline V CDR1 and CDR2: LNHDA, SQIVND (reference sequence). The V and J ends lost 3 bases and 6 bases, in that order; junction bases with no gene match: 7. The CDR3 spans 15 residues. The CDR3 DNA reads TGTGCCAGTAGTATCGCGACTAGCGGGACCCGCGAGCAGTACTTC. Amino acids: CASSIATSGTREQYF. Variable domain in full (rest from reference TRBV19 and TRBJ2-7): DGGITQSPKYLFRKEGQNVTLSCEQNLNHDAMYWYRQDPGQGLRLIYYSQIVNDFQKGDIAEGYSVSREKKESFPLTVTSAQKNPTAFYLCASSIATSGTREQYFGPGTRLTVT.

The chain couples TRBV7-3 to TRBJ2-6, with D possibly being TRBD1 (5 bases). Germline CDR1 is SGHTA and CDR2 is FQGTGA. The CDR3 covers 18 residues. The ends were cut back, 3 bases at V and 0 bases at J, with 15 bases in the middle. CDR3 bases: TGTGCCAGCAGCTTCGCTCAGGGTTACGCCTCTGGGGCCAACGTCCTGACTTTC. Translated, it gives CASSFAQGYASGANVLTF.

Comment on this clone: Mismatch with germline at one junction end may stem from a read error. The rearrangement links TRBV7-7 to TRBJ2-2, with 10 bases matching TRBD2. The CDR3 has 19 amino acids. Germline-derived CDR1 and CDR2 are SSHAT and FNYEAQ (reference sequence). CDR3 residues: CASSSLWVAGGTNTGELFF. The CDR3 DNA sequence: TGTGCTAGCAGCTCCCTGTGGGTAGCGGGAGGCACGAACACCGGGGAGCTGTTTTTT.

This clone was counted once. The CDR3 loop is CASSGSPGLAGISSYEQYF. As DNA, the CDR3 is TGTGCCAGTAGTGGCTCACCGGGACTAGCGGGAATAAGCTCCTACGAGCAGTACTTC. This chain connects TRBV19 to TRBJ2-7; 13 bases match TRBD2. The CDR3 is made up of 19 amino acids. The V and J ends lost 5 bases and 0 bases, in that order; junction bases with no gene match: 13. Germline lookup yields CDR1 LNHDA and CDR2 SQIVND (reference sequence).

This clone occurred once. V usage is TRBV23-1 and J usage is TRBJ1-2; D uncertain. TRBV23-1 is labeled an ORF, and its function is uncertain. The CDR3 runs 17 residues. Between the trimmed V and J ends, which lost 0 bases and 2 bases, there was a span of 16 bases. The CDR3 loop reads CASSQSWPRAENYGYTF. The CDR3 DNA reads TGCGCCAGCAGTCAATCGTGGCCAAGGGCAGAGAACTATGGCTACACCTTC.

V and J are TRBV7-8 and TRBJ2-7; the D gene is possibly TRBD2 (6 bases). The CDR3 has 15 amino acids. The V gene lost 5 bases and the J gene lost 1 base, with 15 bases spanning the gap. Per germline, CDR1 SGHVS and CDR2 FQNEAQ. As DNA, the CDR3 is TGTGCCAGCAGCCCAAAGTCGGGGGAGTCCTACGAGCAGTACTTC. Translating it yields CASSPKSGESYEQYF.

This chain uses TRBV6-5 with TRBJ2-3; TRBD1 aligns across 7 bases. After removal of 2 bases from V and 3 bases from J, the junction contained 5 bases not matched to a gene. Per germline, CDR1 MNHEY and CDR2 SVGAGI. The CDR3 runs 15 residues. The CDR3 bases are TGTGCCAGCAGTTACGGCAGGGGGATTACAGATACGCAGTATTTT. It is translated as CASSYGRGITDTQYF.

In this sample, this clone turned up once. The V call is TRBV19, the J call TRBJ1-1; 7 bases are a match to TRBD1. CDR3 length: 15 amino acids. The V segment lost 10 bases and the J segment 0 bases; nucleotides outside the gene matches: 11. The V gene's germline CDR1 is LNHDA and CDR2 SQIVND (reference sequence). The CDR3 here is CATHMGQLMNTEAFF. The CDR3 region has the DNA TGTGCCACCCACATGGGACAGTTAATGAACACTGAAGCTTTCTTT.

The chain uses TRBV11-2 and TRBJ2-7; TRBD1 matches 7 bases. J gave up 6 bases and V 5 bases, and 7 bases lay outside the gene matches. Germline CDR1 reads SGHAT; CDR2 reads FQNNGV. The CDR3 contains 13 residues. The CDR3 loop reads CASSTGQEGEQYF. The CDR3, as DNA: TGTGCCAGCAGCACTGGACAGGAAGGCGAGCAGTACTTC.

In this sample, this clone turned up a few times. This chain links TRBV9 with TRBJ1-6; 7 bases agree with TRBD1. Germline CDR1 reads SGDLS; CDR2 reads YYNGEE. The CDR3 has 15 residues. V was clipped by 0 bases and J by 7 bases; unmatched bases: 4. The CDR3 nucleotides are TGTGCCAGCAGCGTAGGAACAGGGGTAAATTCACCCCTCCACTTT. This codes for CASSVGTGVNSPLHF. Variable domain in full (rest from reference TRBV9 and TRBJ1-6): DSGVTQTPKHLITATGQRVTLRCSPRSGDLSVYWYQQSLDQGLQFLIQYYNGEERAKGNILERFSAQQFPDLHSELNLSSLELGDSALYFCASSVGTGVNSPLHFGNGTRLTVT.